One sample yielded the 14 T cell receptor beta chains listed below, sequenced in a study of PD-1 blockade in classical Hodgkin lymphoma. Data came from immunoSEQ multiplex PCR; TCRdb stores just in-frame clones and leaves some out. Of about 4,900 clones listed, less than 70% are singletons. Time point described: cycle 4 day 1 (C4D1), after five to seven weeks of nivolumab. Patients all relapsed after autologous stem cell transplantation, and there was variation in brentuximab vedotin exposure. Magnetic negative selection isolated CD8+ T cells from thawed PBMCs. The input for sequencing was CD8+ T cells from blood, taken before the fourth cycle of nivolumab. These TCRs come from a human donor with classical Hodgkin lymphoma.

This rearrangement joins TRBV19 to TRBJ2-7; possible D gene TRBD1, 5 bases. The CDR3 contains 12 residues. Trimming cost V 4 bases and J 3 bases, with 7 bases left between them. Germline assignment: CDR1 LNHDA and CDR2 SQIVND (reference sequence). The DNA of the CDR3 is TGTGCCAGTAGTAGTGACAGCTACGAGCAGTACTTC. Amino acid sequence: CASSSDSYEQYF.

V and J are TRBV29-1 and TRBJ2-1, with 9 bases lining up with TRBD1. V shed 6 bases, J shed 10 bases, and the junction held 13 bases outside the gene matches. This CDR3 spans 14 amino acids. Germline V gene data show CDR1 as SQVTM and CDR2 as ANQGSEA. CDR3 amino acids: CSVLQGATYGEQFF. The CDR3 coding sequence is TGCAGCGTCCTACAGGGGGCGACTTACGGGGAGCAGTTCTTC.

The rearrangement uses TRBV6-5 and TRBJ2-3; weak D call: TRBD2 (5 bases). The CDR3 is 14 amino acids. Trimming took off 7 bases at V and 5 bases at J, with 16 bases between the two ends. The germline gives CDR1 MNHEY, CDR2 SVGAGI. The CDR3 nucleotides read TGTGCCAGCAACTCCCAGCGGCACTTAGATACGCAGTATTTT. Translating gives CASNSQRHLDTQYF.

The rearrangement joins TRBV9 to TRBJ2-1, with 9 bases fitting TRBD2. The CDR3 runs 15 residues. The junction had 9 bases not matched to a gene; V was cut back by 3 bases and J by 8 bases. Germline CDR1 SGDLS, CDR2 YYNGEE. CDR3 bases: TGTGCCAGCAGCGAAATAGCGGGAGAGGCATATGAGCAGTTCTTC. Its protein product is CASSEIAGEAYEQFF.

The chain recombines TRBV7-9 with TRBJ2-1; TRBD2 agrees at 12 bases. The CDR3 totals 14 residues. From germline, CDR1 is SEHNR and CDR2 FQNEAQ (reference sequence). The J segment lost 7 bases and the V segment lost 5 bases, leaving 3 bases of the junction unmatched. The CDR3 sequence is CASSELAGGNEQFF. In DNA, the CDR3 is TGTGCCAGCAGCGAACTAGCGGGAGGTAATGAGCAGTTCTTC. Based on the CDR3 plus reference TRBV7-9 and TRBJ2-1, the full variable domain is DTGVSQNPRHKITKRGQNVTFRCDPISEHNRLYWYRQTLGQGPEFLTYFQNEAQLEKSRLLSDRFSAERPKGSFSTLEIQRTEQGDSAMYLCASSELAGGNEQFFGPGTRLTVL.

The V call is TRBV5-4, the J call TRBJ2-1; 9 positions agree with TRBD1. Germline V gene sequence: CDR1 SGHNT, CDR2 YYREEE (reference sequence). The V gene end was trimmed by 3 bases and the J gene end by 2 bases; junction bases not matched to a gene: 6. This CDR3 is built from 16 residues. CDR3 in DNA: TGTGCCAGCAGCTCCGACAGGGGGGCAACCTACAATGAGCAGTTCTTC. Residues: CASSSDRGATYNEQFF. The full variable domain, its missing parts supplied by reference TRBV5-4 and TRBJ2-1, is ETGVTQSPTHLIKTRGQQVTLRCSSQSGHNTVSWYQQALGQGPQFIFQYYREEENGRGNFPPRFSGLQFPNYSSELNVNALELDDSALYLCASSSDRGATYNEQFFGPGTRLTVL.

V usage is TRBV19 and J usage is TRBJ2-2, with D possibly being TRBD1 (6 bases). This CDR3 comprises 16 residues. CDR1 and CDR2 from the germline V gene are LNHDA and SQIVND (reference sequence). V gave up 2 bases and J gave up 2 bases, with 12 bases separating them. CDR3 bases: TGTGCCAGTAGTATATCATGGGGGCTCAACACCGGGGAGCTGTTTTTT. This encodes CASSISWGLNTGELFF. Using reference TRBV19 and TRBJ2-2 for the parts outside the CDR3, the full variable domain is DGGITQSPKYLFRKEGQNVTLSCEQNLNHDAMYWYRQDPGQGLRLIYYSQIVNDFQKGDIAEGYSVSREKKESFPLTVTSAQKNPTAFYLCASSISWGLNTGELFFGEGSRLTVL.

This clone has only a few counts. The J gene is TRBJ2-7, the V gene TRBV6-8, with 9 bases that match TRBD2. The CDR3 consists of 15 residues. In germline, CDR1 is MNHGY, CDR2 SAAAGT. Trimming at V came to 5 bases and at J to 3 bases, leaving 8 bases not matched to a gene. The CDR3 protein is CASSELSSGVYEQYF. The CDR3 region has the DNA TGTGCCAGCAGTGAACTGTCTAGCGGGGTCTACGAGCAGTACTTC.

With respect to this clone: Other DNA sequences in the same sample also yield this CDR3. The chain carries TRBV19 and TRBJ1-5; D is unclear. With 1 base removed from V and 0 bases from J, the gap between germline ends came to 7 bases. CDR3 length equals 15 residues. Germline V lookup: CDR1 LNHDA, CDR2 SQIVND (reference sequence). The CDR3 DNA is TGTGCCAGTAGTATAGGGTTGGCTAGCAATCAGCCCCAGCATTTT. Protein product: CASSIGLASNQPQHF.

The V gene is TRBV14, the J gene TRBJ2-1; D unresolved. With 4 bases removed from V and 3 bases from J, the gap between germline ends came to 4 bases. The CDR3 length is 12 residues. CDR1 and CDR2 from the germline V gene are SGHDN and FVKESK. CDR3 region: CASSLRYNEQFF. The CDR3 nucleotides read TGTGCCAGCAGCCTTCGCTACAATGAGCAGTTCTTC.

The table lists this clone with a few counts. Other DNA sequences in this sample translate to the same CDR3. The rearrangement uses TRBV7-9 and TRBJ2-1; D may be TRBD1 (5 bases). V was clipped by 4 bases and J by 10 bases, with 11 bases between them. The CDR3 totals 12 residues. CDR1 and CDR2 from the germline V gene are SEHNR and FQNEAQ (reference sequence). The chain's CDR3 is CASSSDNREQFF. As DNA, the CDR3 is TGTGCCAGCAGCTCCGACAACAGGGAGCAGTTCTTC. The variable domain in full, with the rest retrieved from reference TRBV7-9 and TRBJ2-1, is DTGVSQNPRHKITKRGQNVTFRCDPISEHNRLYWYRQTLGQGPEFLTYFQNEAQLEKSRLLSDRFSAERPKGSFSTLEIQRTEQGDSAMYLCASSSDNREQFFGPGTRLTVL.

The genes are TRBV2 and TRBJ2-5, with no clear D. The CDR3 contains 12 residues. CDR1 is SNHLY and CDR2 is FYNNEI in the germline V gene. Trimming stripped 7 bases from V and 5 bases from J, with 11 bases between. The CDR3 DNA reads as TGTGCCAGCACCCCAAGCCGCGAGACCCAGTACTTC. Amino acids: CASTPSRETQYF.

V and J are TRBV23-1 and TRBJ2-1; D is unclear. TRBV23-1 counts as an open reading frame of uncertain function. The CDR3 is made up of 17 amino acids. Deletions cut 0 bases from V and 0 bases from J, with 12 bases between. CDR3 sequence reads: CASSQSNEPSSYNEQFF. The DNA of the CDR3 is TGCGCCAGCAGTCAATCGAACGAGCCCAGCTCCTACAATGAGCAGTTCTTC.

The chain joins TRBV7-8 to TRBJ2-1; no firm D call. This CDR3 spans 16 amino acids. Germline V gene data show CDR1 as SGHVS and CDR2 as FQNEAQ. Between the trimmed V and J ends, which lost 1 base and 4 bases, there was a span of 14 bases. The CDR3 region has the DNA TGTGCCAGCAGCTTAGTCGGCAGCGAGAGATACAATGAGCAGTTCTTC. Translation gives CASSLVGSERYNEQFF.